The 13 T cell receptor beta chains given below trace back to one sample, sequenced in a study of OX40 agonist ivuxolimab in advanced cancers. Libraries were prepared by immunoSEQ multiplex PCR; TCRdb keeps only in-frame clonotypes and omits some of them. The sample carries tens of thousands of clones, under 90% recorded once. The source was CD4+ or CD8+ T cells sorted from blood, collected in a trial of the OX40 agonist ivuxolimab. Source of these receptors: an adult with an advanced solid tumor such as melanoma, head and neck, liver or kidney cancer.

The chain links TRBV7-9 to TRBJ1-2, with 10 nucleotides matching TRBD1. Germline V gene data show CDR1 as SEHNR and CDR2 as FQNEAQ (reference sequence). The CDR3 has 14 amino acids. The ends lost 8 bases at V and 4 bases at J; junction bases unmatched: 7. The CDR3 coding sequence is TGTGCCAGCGTCCGGGACAGGGGCACCTATGGCTACACCTTC. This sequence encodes CASVRDRGTYGYTF.

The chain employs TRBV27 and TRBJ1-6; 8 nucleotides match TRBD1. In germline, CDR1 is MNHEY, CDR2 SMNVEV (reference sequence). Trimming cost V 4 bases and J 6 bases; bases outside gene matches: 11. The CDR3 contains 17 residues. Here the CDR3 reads CASSSQSTGGGNSPLHF. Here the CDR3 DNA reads TGTGCCAGCAGTTCCCAATCTACAGGGGGAGGTAATTCACCCCTCCACTTT.

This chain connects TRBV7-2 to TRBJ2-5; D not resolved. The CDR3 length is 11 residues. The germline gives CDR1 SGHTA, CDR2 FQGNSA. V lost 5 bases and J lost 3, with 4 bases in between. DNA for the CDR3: TGTGCCAGCAGCCCAAAAGAGACCCAGTACTTC. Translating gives CASSPKETQYF.

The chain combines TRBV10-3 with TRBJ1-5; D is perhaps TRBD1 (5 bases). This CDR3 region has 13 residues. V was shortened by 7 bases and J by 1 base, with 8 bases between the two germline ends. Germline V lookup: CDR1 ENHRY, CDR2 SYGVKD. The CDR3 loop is CAITGDSNQPQHF. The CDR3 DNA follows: TGTGCCATCACGGGGGACAGCAATCAGCCCCAGCATTTT.

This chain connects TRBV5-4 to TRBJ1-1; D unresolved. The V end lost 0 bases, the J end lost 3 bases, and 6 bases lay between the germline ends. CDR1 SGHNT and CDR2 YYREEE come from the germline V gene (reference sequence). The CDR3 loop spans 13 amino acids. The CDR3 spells CASSLDKHTEAFF. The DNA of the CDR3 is TGTGCCAGCAGCTTGGATAAACACACTGAAGCTTTCTTT.

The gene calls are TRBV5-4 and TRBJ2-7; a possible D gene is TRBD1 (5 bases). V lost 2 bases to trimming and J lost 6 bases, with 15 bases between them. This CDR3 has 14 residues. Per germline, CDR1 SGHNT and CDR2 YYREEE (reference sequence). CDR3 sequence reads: CASSLGQREGEQYF. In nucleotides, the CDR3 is TGTGCCAGCAGCTTAGGACAAAGAGAAGGCGAGCAGTACTTC.

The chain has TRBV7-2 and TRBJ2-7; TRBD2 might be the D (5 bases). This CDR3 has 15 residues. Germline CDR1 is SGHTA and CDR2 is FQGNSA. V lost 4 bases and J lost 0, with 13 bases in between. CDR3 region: CASSSPGRSSYEQYF. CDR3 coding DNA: TGTGCCAGCAGCTCCCCGGGGAGAAGCTCCTACGAGCAGTACTTC.

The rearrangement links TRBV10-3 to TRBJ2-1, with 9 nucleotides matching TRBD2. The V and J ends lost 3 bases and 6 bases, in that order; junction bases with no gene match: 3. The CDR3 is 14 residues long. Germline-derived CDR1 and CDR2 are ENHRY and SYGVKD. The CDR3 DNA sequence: TGTGCCATCAGTGATGGACTAGCGCTCAATGAGCAGTTCTTC. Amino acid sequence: CAISDGLALNEQFF.

CDR3 in amino acids: CASSPRGSQGGVANYGYTF. CDR3 nucleotides: TGTGCCAGCTCACCACGCGGGTCGCAGGGCGGGGTGGCTAACTATGGCTACACCTTC. This sequence joins TRBV18 and TRBJ1-2, with a weak D call TRBD1 (5 bases). Germline CDR1 reads KGHSH; CDR2 reads LQKENI. V was shortened by 1 base and J by 0 bases, with 21 bases between the two germline ends. This CDR3 contains 19 residues.

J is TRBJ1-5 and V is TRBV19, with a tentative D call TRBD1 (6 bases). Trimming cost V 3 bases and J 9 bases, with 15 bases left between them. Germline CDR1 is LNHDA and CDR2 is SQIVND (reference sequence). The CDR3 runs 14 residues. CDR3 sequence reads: CASSIGGGPGPQHF. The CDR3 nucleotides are TGTGCCAGTAGTATCGGGGGGGGGCCTGGGCCCCAGCATTTT. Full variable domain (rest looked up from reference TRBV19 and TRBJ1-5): DGGITQSPKYLFRKEGQNVTLSCEQNLNHDAMYWYRQDPGQGLRLIYYSQIVNDFQKGDIAEGYSVSREKKESFPLTVTSAQKNPTAFYLCASSIGGGPGPQHFGDGTRLSIL.

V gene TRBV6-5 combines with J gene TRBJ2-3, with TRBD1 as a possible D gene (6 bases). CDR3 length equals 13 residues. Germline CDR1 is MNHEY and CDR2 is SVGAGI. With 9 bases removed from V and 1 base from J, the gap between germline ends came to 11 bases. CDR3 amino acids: CASTGFGTDTQYF. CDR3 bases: TGTGCCAGTACAGGGTTTGGCACAGATACGCAGTATTTT.

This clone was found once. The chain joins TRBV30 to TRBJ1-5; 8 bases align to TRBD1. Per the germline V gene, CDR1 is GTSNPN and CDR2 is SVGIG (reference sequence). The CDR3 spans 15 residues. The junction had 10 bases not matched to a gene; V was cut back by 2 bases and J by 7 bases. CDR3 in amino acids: CAWSFPDRAGQPQHF. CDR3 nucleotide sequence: TGTGCCTGGAGTTTCCCGGACAGGGCGGGACAGCCCCAGCATTTT.

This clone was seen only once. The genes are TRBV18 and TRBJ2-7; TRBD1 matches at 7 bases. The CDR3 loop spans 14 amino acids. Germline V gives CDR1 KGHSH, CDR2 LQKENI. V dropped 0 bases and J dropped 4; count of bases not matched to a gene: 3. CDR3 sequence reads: CASSPPGQIYEQYF. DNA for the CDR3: TGTGCCAGCTCACCACCGGGACAGATTTACGAGCAGTACTTC. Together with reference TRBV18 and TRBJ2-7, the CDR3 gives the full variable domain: NAGVMQNPRHLVRRRGQEARLRCSPMKGHSHVYWYRQLPEEGLKFMVYLQKENIIDESGMPKERFSAEFPKEGPSILRIQQVVRGDSAAYFCASSPPGQIYEQYFGPGTRLTVT.